Presented here are 9 T cell receptor beta chains from one specimen sequenced in a study of blood T cell repertoires in COVID-19. Profiled with immunoSEQ multiplex PCR; TCRdb holds only in-frame clones, not every one. The sample comprises fewer than 50,000 clones, roughly 80% of which are singletons, and over 13% rests with the top ten. Sequences were obtained from peripheral blood. The receptors were gathered from a human donor in a cohort sampled during active COVID-19.

The rearrangement links TRBV15 to TRBJ2-7, with TRBD2 matching over 9 bases. The CDR3 length is 13 residues. V was clipped by 4 bases and J by 3 bases; unmatched bases: 1. Looked up from germline, CDR1 is LNHNV and CDR2 is YYDKDF (reference sequence). The CDR3 region is CATSKTSGYEQYF. The DNA of the CDR3 is TGTGCCACCAGCAAGACTAGCGGCTACGAGCAGTACTTC. Full variable domain (missing parts from reference TRBV15 and TRBJ2-7): DAMVIQNPRYQVTQFGKPVTLSCSQTLNHNVMYWYQQKSSQAPKLLFHYYDKDFNNEADTPDNFQSRRPNTSFCFLDIRSPGLGDTAMYLCATSKTSGYEQYFGPGTRLTVT.

The chain is built from TRBV3-1 (or the pseudogene TRBV3-2) and TRBJ1-1; perhaps TRBD1 as D (6 bases). The CDR3 totals 13 residues. V lost 5 bases and J 1 base, leaving 8 bases between the germline ends. The germline CDR1 and CDR2 sequences are LGHDT and YNNKEL (reference sequence). The CDR3 loop is CASSDRPNTEAFF. The CDR3 region has the DNA TGTGCCAGCAGCGACAGGCCGAACACTGAAGCTTTCTTT.

The rearrangement links TRBV28 to TRBJ2-2, with a tentative D call TRBD2 (6 bases). This CDR3 comprises 18 residues. Germline V gene data show CDR1 as MDHEN and CDR2 as SYDVKM. The V end was cut by 7 bases, the J end by 1 base, with 22 bases between. CDR3 loop: CASTFGRVWRENTGELFF. Written as DNA, the CDR3 is TGTGCCAGCACCTTTGGAAGGGTTTGGCGGGAGAACACCGGGGAGCTGTTTTTT.

The chain joins TRBV2 to TRBJ1-5, with D possibly being TRBD1 (5 bases). Germline V gene data show CDR1 as SNHLY and CDR2 as FYNNEI. V dropped 1 base and J dropped 2 bases, with 9 bases sitting between them. The CDR3 is 15 residues long. This CDR3 is CASSEGGSRNQPQHF. The CDR3 DNA reads as TGTGCCAGCAGTGAAGGGGGCAGCCGCAATCAGCCCCAGCATTTT. Filled out from reference TRBV2 and TRBJ1-5, the complete variable domain reads EPEVTQTPSHQVTQMGQEVILRCVPISNHLYFYWYRQILGQKVEFLVSFYNNEISEKSEIFDDQFSVERPDGSNFTLKIRSTKLEDSAMYFCASSEGGSRNQPQHFGDGTRLSIL.

The J gene is TRBJ2-7, the V gene TRBV5-1; perhaps TRBD2 as D (5 bases). The CDR3 is 13 amino acids. V was pared by 1 base and J by 3 bases, with 8 bases between. CDR1 is SGHRS, CDR2 YFSETQ, per germline. Here the CDR3 reads CASSLSGNYEQYF. CDR3 DNA sequence: TGCGCCAGCAGCTTGTCGGGGAACTACGAGCAGTACTTC.

This rearrangement joins TRBV28 to TRBJ2-2; D might be TRBD2 (6 bases). The CDR3 loop spans 16 amino acids. From germline, CDR1 is MDHEN and CDR2 SYDVKM. Trimming pared 6 bases from V and 0 bases from J, leaving 14 bases between. CDR3 sequence reads: CASRLTGVPNTGELFF. The CDR3, as DNA: TGTGCCAGCAGACTCACGGGAGTCCCGAACACCGGGGAGCTGTTTTTT.

This clone came up once. The rearrangement uses TRBV6-5 and TRBJ1-5, with 9 bases lining up with TRBD1. CDR3 length: 15 amino acids. Germline loops: CDR1 MNHEY, CDR2 SVGAGI. With 6 bases clipped from V and 0 bases from J, the junction kept 3 bases outside the gene matches. The CDR3 loop is CASSQQGASNQPQHF. DNA for the CDR3: TGTGCCAGCAGCCAACAGGGGGCTAGCAATCAGCCCCAGCATTTT.

This sequence joins TRBV15 and TRBJ2-2; D may be TRBD2 (6 bases). V shed 6 bases and J shed 3 bases, with 14 bases lying between them. The CDR3 runs to 15 residues. Germline CDR1 is LNHNV and CDR2 is YYDKDF (reference sequence). The CDR3 coding sequence is TGTGCCACCAGATTCGGGACGGGGGACACCGGGGAGCTGTTTTTT. This sequence encodes CATRFGTGDTGELFF.

The rearrangement links TRBV6-1 to TRBJ2-6; D might be TRBD1 (5 bases). The length of the CDR3 is 17 residues. CDR1 is MNHNS and CDR2 is SASEGT in the germline V gene. V was clipped by 1 base and J by 1 base, with 11 bases between them. DNA for the CDR3: TGTGCCAGCAGTGAAGACAGGCATAAGTCTGGGGCCAACGTCCTGACTTTC. Translating gives CASSEDRHKSGANVLTF.